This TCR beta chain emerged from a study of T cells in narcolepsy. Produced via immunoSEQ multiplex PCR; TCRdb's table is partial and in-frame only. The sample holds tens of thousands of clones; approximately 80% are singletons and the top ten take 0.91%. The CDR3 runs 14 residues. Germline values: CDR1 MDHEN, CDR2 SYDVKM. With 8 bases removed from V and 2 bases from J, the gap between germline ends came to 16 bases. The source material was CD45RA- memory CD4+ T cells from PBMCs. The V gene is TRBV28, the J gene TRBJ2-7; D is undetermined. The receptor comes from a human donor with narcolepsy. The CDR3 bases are TGTGCCAGCCTTGGATTTGGGTCGACCTACGAGCAGTACTTC. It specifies CASLGFGSTYEQYF.